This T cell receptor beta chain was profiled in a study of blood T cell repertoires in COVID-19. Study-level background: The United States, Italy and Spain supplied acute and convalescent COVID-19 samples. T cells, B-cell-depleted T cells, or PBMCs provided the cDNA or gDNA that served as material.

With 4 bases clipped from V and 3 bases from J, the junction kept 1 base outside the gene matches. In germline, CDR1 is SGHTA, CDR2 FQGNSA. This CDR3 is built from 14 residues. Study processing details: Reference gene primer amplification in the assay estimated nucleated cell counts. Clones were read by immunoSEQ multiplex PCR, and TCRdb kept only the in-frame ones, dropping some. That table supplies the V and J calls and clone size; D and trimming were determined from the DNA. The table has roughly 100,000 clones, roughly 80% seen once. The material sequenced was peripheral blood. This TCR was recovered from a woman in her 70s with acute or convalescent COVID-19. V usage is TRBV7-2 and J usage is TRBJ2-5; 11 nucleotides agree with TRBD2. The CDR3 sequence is CASSWGLAEETQYF. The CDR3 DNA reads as TGTGCCAGCAGCTGGGGACTAGCGGAAGAGACCCAGTACTTC.